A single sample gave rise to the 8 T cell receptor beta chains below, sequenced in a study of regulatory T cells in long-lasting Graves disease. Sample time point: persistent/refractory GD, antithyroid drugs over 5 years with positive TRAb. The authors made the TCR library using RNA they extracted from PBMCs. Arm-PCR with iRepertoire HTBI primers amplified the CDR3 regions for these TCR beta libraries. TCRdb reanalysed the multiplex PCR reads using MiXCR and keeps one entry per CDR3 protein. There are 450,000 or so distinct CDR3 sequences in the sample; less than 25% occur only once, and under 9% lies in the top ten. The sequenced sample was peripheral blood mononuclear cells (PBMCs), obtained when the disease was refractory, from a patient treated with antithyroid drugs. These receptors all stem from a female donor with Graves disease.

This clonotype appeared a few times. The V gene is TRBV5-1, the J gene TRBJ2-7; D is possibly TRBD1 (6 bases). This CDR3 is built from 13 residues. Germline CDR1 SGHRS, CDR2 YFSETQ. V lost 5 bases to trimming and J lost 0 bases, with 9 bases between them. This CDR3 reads CASRKGGSYEQYF. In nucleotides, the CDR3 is TGCGCCAGCAGAAAAGGGGGCTCCTACGAGCAGTACTTC.

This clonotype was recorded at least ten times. The CDR3 sequence is CASSEEGMSEKLFF. DNA for the CDR3: TGTGCCAGCAGTGAAGAGGGGATGTCTGAAAAACTGTTTTTT. The gene calls are TRBV2 and TRBJ1-4; D possibly corresponds to TRBD1 (5 bases). Trimming stripped 1 base from V and 7 bases from J, with 10 bases between. The CDR3 consists of 14 residues. CDR1 is SNHLY and CDR2 is FYNNEI in the germline V gene.

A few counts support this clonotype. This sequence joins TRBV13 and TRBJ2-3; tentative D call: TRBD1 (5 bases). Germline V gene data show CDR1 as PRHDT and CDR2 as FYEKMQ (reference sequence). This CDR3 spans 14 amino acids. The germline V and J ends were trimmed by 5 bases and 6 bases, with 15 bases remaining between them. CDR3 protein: CASSKRAGWDTQYF. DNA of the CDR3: TGTGCCAGCAGCAAAAGGGCAGGGTGGGATACGCAGTATTTT.

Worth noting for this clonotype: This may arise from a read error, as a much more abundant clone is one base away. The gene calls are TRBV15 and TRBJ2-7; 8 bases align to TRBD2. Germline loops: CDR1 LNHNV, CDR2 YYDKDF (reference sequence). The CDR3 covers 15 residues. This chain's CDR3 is CATSRVGLAFYGQYF. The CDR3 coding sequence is TGTGCCACCAGCAGAGTAGGACTAGCTTTTTACGGGCAGTACTTC.

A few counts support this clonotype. CDR3 DNA: TGTGCCAGCAGGAGACTAGCGGGAATCAATTACAATGAGCAGTTCTTC. Its translation: CASRRLAGINYNEQFF. The chain is built from TRBV2 and TRBJ2-1, with 11 bases identical to TRBD2. This CDR3 comprises 16 residues. Germline V gene data show CDR1 as SNHLY and CDR2 as FYNNEI. The ends lost 6 bases at V and 4 bases at J; junction bases unmatched: 8.

The CDR3 reads CASSQGGSRNIQYF. Here the CDR3 DNA reads TGTGCCAGCAGCCAAGGAGGGAGTAGGAACATTCAGTACTTC. The chain links TRBV14 to TRBJ2-4, with D tentatively TRBD2 (5 bases). The germline CDR1 and CDR2 sequences are SGHDN and FVKESK. Trimming stripped 1 base from V and 7 bases from J, with 11 bases between. The CDR3 is 14 amino acids.

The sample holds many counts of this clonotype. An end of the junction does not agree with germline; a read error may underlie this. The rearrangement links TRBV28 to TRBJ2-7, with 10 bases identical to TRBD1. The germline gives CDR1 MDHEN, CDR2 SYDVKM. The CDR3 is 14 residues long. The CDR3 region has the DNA TGCGCCAGCAGCAAGACAGGGGGCAGCTACGAGCAGTACTTC. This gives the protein CASSKTGGSYEQYF.

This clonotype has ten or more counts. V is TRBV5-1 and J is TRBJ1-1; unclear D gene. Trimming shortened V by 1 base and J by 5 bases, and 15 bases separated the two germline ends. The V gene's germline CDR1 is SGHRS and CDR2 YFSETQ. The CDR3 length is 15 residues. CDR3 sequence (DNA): TGCGCCAGCAGCTTGAAGTCGGGAGGCGGGACTGAAGCTTTCTTT. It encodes CASSLKSGGGTEAFF. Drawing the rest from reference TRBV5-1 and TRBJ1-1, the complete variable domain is KAGVTQTPRYLIKTRGQQVTLSCSPISGHRSVSWYQQTPGQGLQFLFEYFSETQRNKGNFPGRFSGRQFSNSRSEMNVSTLELGDSALYLCASSLKSGGGTEAFFGQGTRLTVV.